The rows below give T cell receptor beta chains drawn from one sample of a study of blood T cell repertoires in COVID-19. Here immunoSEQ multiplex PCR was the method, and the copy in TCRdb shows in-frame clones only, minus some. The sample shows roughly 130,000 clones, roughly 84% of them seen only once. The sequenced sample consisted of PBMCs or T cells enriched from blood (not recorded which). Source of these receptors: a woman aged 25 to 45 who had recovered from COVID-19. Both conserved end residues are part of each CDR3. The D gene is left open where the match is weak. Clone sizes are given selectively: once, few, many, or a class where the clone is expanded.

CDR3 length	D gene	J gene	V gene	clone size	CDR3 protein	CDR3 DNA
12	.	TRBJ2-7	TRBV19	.	CASSMAPYEQYF	TGTGCCAGTAGTATGGCTCCCTACGAGCAGTACTTC
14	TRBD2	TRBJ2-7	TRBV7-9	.	CASSFAGVPHEQYF	TGTGCCAGCAGCTTTGCGGGAGTCCCCCACGAGCAGTACTTC
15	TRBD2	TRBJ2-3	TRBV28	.	CASRPTSGRGGAQYF	TGTGCCAGCAGGCCAACTAGCGGGAGAGGGGGCGCGCAGTATTTT
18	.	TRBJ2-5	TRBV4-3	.	CASSHQFGRGTLVETQYF	TGCGCCAGCAGCCACCAATTTGGGAGGGGGACGTTGGTAGAGACCCAGTACTTC
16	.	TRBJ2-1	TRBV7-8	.	CASSLGTFAGTNEQFF	TGTGCCAGCAGCTTAGGTACTTTCGCGGGAACTAATGAGCAGTTCTTC
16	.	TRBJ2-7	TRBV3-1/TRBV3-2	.	CASSPNPAARFHEQYF	TGTGCCAGCAGCCCAAACCCGGCGGCTAGATTCCACGAGCAGTACTTC
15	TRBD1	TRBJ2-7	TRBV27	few	CASTYRGTGGYEQYF	TGTGCCAGCACCTATCGCGGGACAGGGGGCTACGAGCAGTACTTC
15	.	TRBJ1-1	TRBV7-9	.	CASSLGLGRPMEAFF	TGTGCCAGCAGCTTAGGATTGGGCAGGCCTATGGAAGCTTTCTTT
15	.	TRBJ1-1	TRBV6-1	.	CASSEAWAQNTEAFF	TGTGCCAGCAGTGAAGCGTGGGCTCAGAACACTGAAGCTTTCTTT
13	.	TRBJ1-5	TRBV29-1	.	CSVSRSSNQPQHF	TGCAGCGTTTCCCGGTCCAGCAATCAGCCCCAGCATTTT
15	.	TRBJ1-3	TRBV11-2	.	CASSFLGYSGNTIYF	TGTGCCAGCAGCTTTCTGGGCTACTCTGGAAACACCATATATTTT
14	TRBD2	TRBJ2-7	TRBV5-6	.	CASSLTSGNYEQYF	TGTGCCAGCAGCTTGACTAGCGGGAACTACGAGCAGTACTTC
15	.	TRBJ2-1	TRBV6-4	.	CASSAGAASYNEQFF	TGTGCCAGCTCGGCAGGGGCCGCCTCCTACAATGAGCAGTTCTTC
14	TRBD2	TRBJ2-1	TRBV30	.	CAWSLAGAYNEQFF	TGTGCCTGGAGCCTAGCGGGGGCCTACAATGAGCAGTTCTTC
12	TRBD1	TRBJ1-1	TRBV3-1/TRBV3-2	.	CASSYRGPEAFF	TGTGCCAGCAGTTACAGGGGTCCTGAAGCTTTCTTT
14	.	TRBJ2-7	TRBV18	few	CASSPDSTALEQYF	TGTGCCAGCTCACCGGACTCCACGGCCCTCGAGCAGTACTTC
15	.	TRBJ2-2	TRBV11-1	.	CASSLALILTGELFF	TGTGCCAGCAGCTTAGCGCTAATACTAACCGGGGAGCTGTTTTTT
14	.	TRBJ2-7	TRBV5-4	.	CASSLARGSYEQYF	TGTGCCAGCAGCTTGGCCAGGGGCAGCTACGAGCAGTACTTC
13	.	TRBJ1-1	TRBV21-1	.	CASSKAVRGPYFF	TGTGCCAGCAGCAAAGCTGTCAGGGGGCCGTATTTCTTT
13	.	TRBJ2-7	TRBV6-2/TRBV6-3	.	CASSYRAEGWQYF	TGTGCCAGCAGTTACCGCGCGGAGGGGTGGCAGTACTTC
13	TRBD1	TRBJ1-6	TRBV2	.	CASTAQGGPSLHF	TGTGCCAGCACCGCGCAAGGGGGCCCAAGTCTCCACTTT
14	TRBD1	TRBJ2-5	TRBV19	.	CASSSRDRGPAQYF	TGTGCCAGTAGTTCCCGGGACAGGGGGCCGGCCCAGTACTTC
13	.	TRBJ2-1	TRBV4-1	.	CASSLNRDNEQFF	TGCGCCAGCAGCCTAAACAGGGACAATGAGCAGTTCTTC
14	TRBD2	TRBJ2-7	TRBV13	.	CASSAGLASYEQYF	TGTGCCAGCAGCGCGGGACTAGCGAGCTACGAGCAGTACTTC
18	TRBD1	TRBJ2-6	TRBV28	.	CASSLWTGGPTGANVLTF	TGTGCCAGCAGTCTATGGACAGGGGGACCAACTGGGGCCAACGTCCTGACTTTC
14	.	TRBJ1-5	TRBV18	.	CASSSDRDFRPQHF	TGTGCCAGCTCTTCAGACAGAGATTTTCGTCCCCAGCATTTT
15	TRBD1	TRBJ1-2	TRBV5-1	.	CASSLSGTAHYGYTF	TGCGCCAGCAGCTTGTCCGGGACAGCCCACTATGGCTACACCTTC
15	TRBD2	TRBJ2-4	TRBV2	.	CASSGREGAKNIQYF	TGTGCCAGCAGTGGGCGGGAGGGTGCCAAAAACATTCAGTACTTC
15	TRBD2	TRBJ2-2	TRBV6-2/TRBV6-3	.	CASSYGLAAPRELFF	TGTGCCAGCAGTTACGGACTAGCGGCCCCAAGGGAGCTGTTTTTT
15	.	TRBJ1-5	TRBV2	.	CASSEEGIAGQPQHF	TGTGCCAGCAGTGAAGAGGGGATAGCTGGTCAGCCCCAGCATTTT
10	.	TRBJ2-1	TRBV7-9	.	CASGPLGQFF	TGTGCCAGCGGCCCGCTAGGGCAGTTCTTC
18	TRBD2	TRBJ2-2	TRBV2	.	CASSESGLAGVNTGELFF	TGTGCCAGCAGCGAATCGGGACTAGCGGGAGTTAACACCGGGGAGCTGTTTTTT
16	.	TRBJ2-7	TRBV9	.	CASSVAPSSRAYEQYF	TGTGCCAGCAGCGTAGCCCCCTCTTCGAGGGCTTACGAGCAGTACTTC
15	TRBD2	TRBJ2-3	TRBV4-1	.	CASSKLALSTDTQYF	TGCGCCAGCAGCAAACTAGCGCTTAGCACAGATACGCAGTATTTT
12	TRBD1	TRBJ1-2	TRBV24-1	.	CAISRTGLGYTF	TGTGCCATATCACGGACAGGGCTGGGCTACACCTTC
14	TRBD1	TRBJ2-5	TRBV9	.	CASSETGGVKTQYF	TGTGCCAGCAGCGAGACAGGGGGCGTAAAGACCCAGTACTTC
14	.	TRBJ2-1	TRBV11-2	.	CASRGVTSGNEQFF	TGTGCCAGCAGAGGAGTTACGTCGGGGAATGAGCAGTTCTTC
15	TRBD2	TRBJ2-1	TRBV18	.	CASSTSGRAANEQFF	TGTGCCAGCTCCACTAGCGGGAGGGCGGCCAATGAGCAGTTCTTC
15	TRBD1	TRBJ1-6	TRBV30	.	CAWSPGGQGVSPLHF	TGTGCCTGGAGTCCCGGGGGACAGGGGGTTTCACCCCTCCACTTT
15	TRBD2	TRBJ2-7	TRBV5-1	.	CASSFRTSGMYEQYF	TGCGCCAGCAGCTTTAGAACTAGCGGGATGTACGAGCAGTACTTC
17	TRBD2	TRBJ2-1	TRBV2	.	CASIRTSGRNGVGEQFF	TGTGCCAGCATTCGGACTAGCGGGAGAAATGGGGTTGGTGAGCAGTTCTTC
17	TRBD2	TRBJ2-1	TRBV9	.	CASSVGTSGTAYNEQFF	TGTGCCAGCAGCGTAGGTACTAGCGGGACCGCCTACAATGAGCAGTTCTTC
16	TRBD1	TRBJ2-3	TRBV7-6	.	CASSLGQGEPADTQYF	TGTGCCAGCAGCTTAGGACAGGGGGAACCAGCAGATACGCAGTATTTT
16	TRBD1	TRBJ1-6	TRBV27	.	CASSLRMGQGNSPLHF	TGTGCCAGCAGTCTCAGGATGGGACAGGGGAATTCACCCCTCCACTTT
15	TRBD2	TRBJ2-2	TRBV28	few	CASLTSGANTGELFF	TGTGCCAGTCTTACTAGCGGGGCGAACACCGGGGAGCTGTTTTTT
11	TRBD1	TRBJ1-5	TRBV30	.	CAWSDRGLWYF	TGTGCCTGGAGCGACAGGGGGCTTTGGTATTTT